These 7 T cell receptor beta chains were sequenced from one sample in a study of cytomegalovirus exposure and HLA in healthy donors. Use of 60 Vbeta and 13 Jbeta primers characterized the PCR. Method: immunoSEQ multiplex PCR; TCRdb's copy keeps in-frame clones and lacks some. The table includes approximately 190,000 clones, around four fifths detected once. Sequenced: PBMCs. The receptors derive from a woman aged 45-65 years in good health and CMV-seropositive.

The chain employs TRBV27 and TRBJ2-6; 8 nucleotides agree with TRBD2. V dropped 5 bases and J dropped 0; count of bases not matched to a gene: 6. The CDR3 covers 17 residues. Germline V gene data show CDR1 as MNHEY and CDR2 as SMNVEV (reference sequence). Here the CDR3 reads CASSPGRGASGANVLTF. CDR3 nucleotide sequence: TGTGCCAGCAGTCCGGGGCGGGGGGCCTCTGGGGCCAACGTCCTGACTTTC.

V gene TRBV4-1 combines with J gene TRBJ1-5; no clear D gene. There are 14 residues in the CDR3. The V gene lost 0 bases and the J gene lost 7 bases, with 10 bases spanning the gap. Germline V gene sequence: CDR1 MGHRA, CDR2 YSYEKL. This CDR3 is CASSQEGGSQPQHF. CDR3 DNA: TGCGCCAGCAGCCAAGAGGGAGGCAGCCAGCCCCAGCATTTT.

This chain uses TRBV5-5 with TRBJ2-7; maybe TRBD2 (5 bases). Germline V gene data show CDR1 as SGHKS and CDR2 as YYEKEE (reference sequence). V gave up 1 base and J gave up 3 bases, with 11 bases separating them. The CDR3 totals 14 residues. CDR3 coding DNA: TGTGCCAGCAGCTTGAGAGGGCGCGACTACGAGCAGTACTTC. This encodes CASSLRGRDYEQYF.

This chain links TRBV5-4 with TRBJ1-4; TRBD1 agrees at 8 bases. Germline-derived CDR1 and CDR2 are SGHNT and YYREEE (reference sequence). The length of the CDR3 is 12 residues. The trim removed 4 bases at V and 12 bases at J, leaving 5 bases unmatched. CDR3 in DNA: TGTGCCAGCAGCCAAGGACAGGGTCAACTGTTTTTT. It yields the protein CASSQGQGQLFF.

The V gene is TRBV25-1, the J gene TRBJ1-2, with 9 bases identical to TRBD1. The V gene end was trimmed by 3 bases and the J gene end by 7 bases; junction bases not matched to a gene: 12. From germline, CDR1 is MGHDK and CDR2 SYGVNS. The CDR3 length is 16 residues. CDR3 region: CASSDGPGQGSSGYTF. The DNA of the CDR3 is TGTGCCAGCAGTGACGGCCCGGGACAGGGCTCTAGTGGCTACACCTTC.

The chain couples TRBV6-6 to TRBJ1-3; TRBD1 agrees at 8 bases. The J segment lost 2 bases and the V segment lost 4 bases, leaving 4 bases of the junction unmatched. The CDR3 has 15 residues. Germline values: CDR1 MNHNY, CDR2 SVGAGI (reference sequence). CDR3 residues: CASSSQDRAGNTIYF. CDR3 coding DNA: TGTGCCAGCAGTTCCCAGGACAGGGCTGGAAACACCATATATTTT.

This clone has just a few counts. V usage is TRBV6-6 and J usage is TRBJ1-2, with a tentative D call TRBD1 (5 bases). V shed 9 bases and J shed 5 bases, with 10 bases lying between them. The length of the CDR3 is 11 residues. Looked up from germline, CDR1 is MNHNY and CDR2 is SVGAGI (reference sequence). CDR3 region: CASVGGYGYTF. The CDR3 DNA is TGTGCCAGTGTGGGGGGATATGGCTACACCTTC.